Following are 26 T cell receptor beta chains from one sample sequenced in a study of CD8+CD57+ T cells in acquired aplastic anemia. Both TCR beta VDJ combination and CDR3 sequence profiling were carried out. Genomic DNA was the template for this profiling. In TCRdb, the reads were re-called with MiXCR into one record per CDR3 protein. The sample carries about 180,000 distinct CDR3 sequences, approximately 52% recorded once. Selection for sequencing was limited to patients who had shown CD8+CD57+ cell expansion by flow cytometry. The sequencing sample was made of sorted CD4+, CD8+, or CD8+CD57+ T cells (not recorded which) from PBMCs. The receptors shown here come from a human donor with aplastic anemia.

This rearrangement joins TRBV11-2 to TRBJ2-3; 8 nucleotides match TRBD2. The trim removed 3 bases at V and 0 bases at J, leaving 8 bases unmatched. The germline V gene encodes CDR1 SGHAT and CDR2 FQNNGV. The CDR3 is 17 residues long. The CDR3, as DNA: TGTGCCAGCAGCTTCGACCGGGCGGGGGGAAGCACAGATACGCAGTATTTT. Protein product: CASSFDRAGGSTDTQYF.

V usage is TRBV28 and J usage is TRBJ2-3; 7 bases map to TRBD1. V lost 3 bases and J lost 0; bases outside the gene matches: 3. CDR3 length: 15 amino acids. CDR1 is MDHEN and CDR2 is SYDVKM in the germline V gene. CDR3 nucleotides: TGTGCCAGCAGTTTTACAGGGGTTAGCACAGATACGCAGTATTTT. Translation: CASSFTGVSTDTQYF.

The chain recombines TRBV5-5 with TRBJ1-1; 7 bases agree with TRBD1. With 1 base clipped from V and 2 bases from J, the junction kept 2 bases outside the gene matches. The CDR3 totals 14 residues. Per the germline V gene, CDR1 is SGHKS and CDR2 is YYEKEE (reference sequence). The DNA for the CDR3 is TGTGCCAGCAGCTTGACAGGGGTAAACACTGAAGCTTTCTTT. It yields the protein CASSLTGVNTEAFF.

The sample holds many counts of this clonotype. The V and J genes are TRBV20-1 and TRBJ2-3; TRBD1 agrees at 8 bases. V shed 2 bases, J shed 4 bases, and the junction held 5 bases outside the gene matches. The CDR3 contains 14 residues. Germline V gives CDR1 DFQATT, CDR2 SNEGSKA (reference sequence). The CDR3 is CSARRTGSADTQYF. The DNA for the CDR3 is TGCAGTGCTAGACGGACAGGGAGTGCAGATACGCAGTATTTT.

A word on this clonotype: The junction departs from the called germline gene at one end, perhaps through a read error. The J gene is TRBJ1-4, the V gene TRBV11-1; TRBD1 matches 12 bases. The germline V gene encodes CDR1 SGHAT and CDR2 FQDESV (reference sequence). The CDR3 spans 16 residues. CDR3 DNA sequence: TGTGCCAGCAGCTTGGAGGGACAGGGGGCGCGAGAAAACCTGTTTTTT. It specifies CASSLEGQGARENLFF. Full variable domain (rest looked up from reference TRBV11-1 and TRBJ1-4): EAEVAQSPRYKITEKSQAVAFWCDPISGHATLYWYRQILGQGPELLVQFQDESVVDDSQLPKDRFSAERLKGVDSTLKIQPAELGDSAMYLCASSLEGQGARENLFFGSGTQLSVL.

This clonotype was seen at least ten times. The V and J genes are TRBV19 and TRBJ1-2; D unclear. Looked up from germline, CDR1 is LNHDA and CDR2 is SQIVND (reference sequence). This CDR3 has 13 residues. V lost 6 bases and J 4 bases, leaving 12 bases between the germline ends. The CDR3 spells CASRPLGLYGYTF. DNA for the CDR3: TGTGCCAGTAGGCCGCTCGGGCTCTATGGCTACACCTTC.

The chain recombines TRBV5-1 with TRBJ1-2; D is unresolved. Germline V CDR1 and CDR2: SGHRS, YFSETQ. V was pared by 2 bases and J by 7 bases, with 9 bases between. This CDR3 has 12 residues. CDR3 DNA: TGCGCCAGCAGCTTTGACAAAATTGGCTACACCTTC. This encodes CASSFDKIGYTF.

This clonotype was counted between two and nine times. V gene TRBV7-2 combines with J gene TRBJ1-1; D call uncertain. The CDR3 spans 13 residues. Per the germline V gene, CDR1 is SGHTA and CDR2 is FQGNSA. The V end was cut by 2 bases, the J end by 3 bases, with 7 bases between. The CDR3 loop is CASSLLRDTEAFF. CDR3 bases: TGTGCCAGCAGCTTACTCCGGGACACTGAAGCTTTCTTT.

This clonotype was seen repeatedly, ten times or more. V usage is TRBV10-3 and J usage is TRBJ1-2, with D maybe TRBD1 (5 bases). With 8 bases removed from V and 8 bases from J, the gap between germline ends came to 15 bases. The CDR3 covers 12 residues. Germline V gene sequence: CDR1 ENHRY, CDR2 SYGVKD. CDR3 region: CAISGGGFGYTF. CDR3 coding DNA: TGTGCCATCTCGGGGGGGGGGTTCGGCTACACCTTC.

The gene calls are TRBV7-6 and TRBJ2-5; D is perhaps TRBD1 (5 bases). Per germline, CDR1 SGHVS and CDR2 FNYEAQ. The CDR3 consists of 13 residues. The V and J ends lost 5 bases and 2 bases respectively, with 9 bases between them. The CDR3: CASSTRQQETQYF. The CDR3 coding sequence is TGTGCCAGCAGCACCAGACAGCAAGAGACCCAGTACTTC.

This chain uses TRBV19 with TRBJ2-7; possibly TRBD2 for D (5 bases). This CDR3 has 16 amino acids. With 2 bases removed from V and 3 bases from J, the gap between germline ends came to 17 bases. Per the germline V gene, CDR1 is LNHDA and CDR2 is SQIVND (reference sequence). The DNA for the CDR3 is TGTGCCAGTAGTATATATGTCTCGGGATCGCACTACGAGCAGTACTTC. Translated: CASSIYVSGSHYEQYF.

This clonotype showed up many times. The rearrangement joins TRBV13 to TRBJ2-2; 9 nucleotides align to TRBD1. With V trimmed by 2 bases and J by 9 bases, 1 base remained unmatched. In germline, CDR1 is PRHDT, CDR2 FYEKMQ (reference sequence). CDR3 length equals 13 residues. CDR3 loop: CASSLTGGRELFF. The CDR3 DNA is TGTGCCAGCAGCTTAACAGGGGGCCGGGAGCTGTTTTTT.

This clonotype appeared a few times. V and J are TRBV20-1 and TRBJ1-5, with no clear D. The CDR3 sequence is 12 residues long. Trimming took off 5 bases at V and 1 base at J, with 6 bases between the two ends. CDR1 and CDR2 from the germline V gene are DFQATT and SNEGSKA (reference sequence). As DNA, the CDR3 is TGCAGTGCTCTGGAAAGCAATCAGCCCCAGCATTTT. It specifies CSALESNQPQHF.

This clonotype has at least ten counts. The chain is built from TRBV20-1 and TRBJ1-5; possibly TRBD1 for D (6 bases). The CDR3 contains 16 residues. Germline CDR1 reads DFQATT; CDR2 reads SNEGSKA (reference sequence). V lost 3 bases and J lost 1, with 16 bases in between. CDR3 in DNA: TGCAGTGCTAGGTTAGGGAAAAGGGGGAGCAATCAGCCCCAGCATTTT. This translates into CSARLGKRGSNQPQHF.

The chain joins TRBV7-9 to TRBJ2-7; 9 bases are shared with TRBD2. This CDR3 is built from 14 residues. Germline assignment: CDR1 SEHNR and CDR2 FQNEAQ (reference sequence). The trim removed 1 base at V and 3 bases at J, leaving 1 base unmatched. The CDR3 DNA reads TGTGCCAGCAGCTTAGGTAGCGGGGGCTACGAGCAGTACTTC. Its translation: CASSLGSGGYEQYF.

The chain uses TRBV3-1 and TRBJ2-7, with a weak D call TRBD1 (7 bases). The V end was cut by 4 bases, the J end by 6 bases, with 22 bases between. The CDR3 length is 16 residues. Per the germline V gene, CDR1 is LGHDT and CDR2 is YNNKEL (reference sequence). This chain's CDR3 is CASSPQGGIRALEQYF. For the CDR3, the DNA is TGTGCCAGCAGCCCCCAGGGGGGCATCAGGGCGCTCGAGCAGTACTTC.

Sample share makes this clonotype medium-sized (0.01 to 0.1%). This chain connects TRBV7-9 to TRBJ2-7; weak D call: TRBD2 (5 bases). The CDR3 totals 12 residues. Germline CDR1 reads SEHNR; CDR2 reads FQNEAQ (reference sequence). V was pared by 5 bases and J by 4 bases, with 9 bases between. The chain's CDR3 is CASSRTAYEQYF. CDR3 bases: TGTGCCAGCAGCAGGACTGCATACGAGCAGTACTTC.

The CDR3: CASSEGAGQPQHF. The CDR3 coding sequence is TGTGCCAGTAGTGAGGGGGCGGGACAGCCCCAGCATTTT. The V and J genes are TRBV19 and TRBJ1-5; 7 positions agree with TRBD1. CDR1 and CDR2 from the germline V gene are LNHDA and SQIVND (reference sequence). The CDR3 totals 13 residues. V lost 5 bases, J lost 7 bases, and 5 bases stayed unmatched.

This chain links TRBV7-8 with TRBJ1-5, with no clear D. The CDR3 contains 15 residues. CDR1 is SGHVS and CDR2 is FQNEAQ in the germline V gene. V lost 5 bases, J lost 2 bases, and 13 bases lay in between. The CDR3 is CASSIRDRGNQPQHF. The CDR3 DNA is TGTGCCAGCAGCATTAGAGATAGAGGCAATCAGCCCCAGCATTTT.

This clonotype appeared a few times. J is TRBJ1-1 and V is TRBV5-4; D possibly corresponds to TRBD1 (5 bases). V lost 5 bases to trimming and J lost 3 bases, with 14 bases between them. In germline, CDR1 is SGHNT, CDR2 YYREEE (reference sequence). The CDR3 consists of 14 residues. The CDR3 here is CASRRFGGYTEAFF. The CDR3 bases are TGTGCCAGCAGACGCTTCGGGGGGTACACTGAAGCTTTCTTT. Filled out from reference TRBV5-4 and TRBJ1-1, the complete variable domain reads ETGVTQSPTHLIKTRGQQVTLRCSSQSGHNTVSWYQQALGQGPQFIFQYYREEENGRGNFPPRFSGLQFPNYSSELNVNALELDDSALYLCASRRFGGYTEAFFGQGTRLTVV.

This clonotype showed up just a few times. This sequence joins TRBV24-1 and TRBJ2-3, with D perhaps TRBD1 (6 bases). V was trimmed by 0 bases and J by 1 base, leaving 7 bases between them. This CDR3 has 15 residues. CDR1 KGHDR and CDR2 SFDVKD come from the germline V gene. The CDR3 loop reads CATSDLYRGTDTQYF. CDR3 DNA sequence: TGTGCCACCAGTGATTTGTACAGGGGCACAGATACGCAGTATTTT.

The chain couples TRBV15 to TRBJ2-3; D unclear. This CDR3 region has 16 residues. Trimming removed 1 base from V and 0 bases from J, with 11 bases in between. In germline, CDR1 is LNHNV, CDR2 YYDKDF (reference sequence). CDR3 loop: CATSRGLGTSTDTQYF. DNA of the CDR3: TGTGCCACCAGCAGAGGCCTAGGCACTAGCACAGATACGCAGTATTTT. Full variable domain (missing parts from reference TRBV15 and TRBJ2-3): DAMVIQNPRYQVTQFGKPVTLSCSQTLNHNVMYWYQQKSSQAPKLLFHYYDKDFNNEADTPDNFQSRRPNTSFCFLDIRSPGLGDTAMYLCATSRGLGTSTDTQYFGPGTRLTVL.

This clonotype has a count of ten or more. The gene calls are TRBV19 and TRBJ1-5, with D perhaps matching TRBD1 (5 bases). Germline CDR1 and CDR2: LNHDA and SQIVND (reference sequence). V gave up 7 bases and J gave up 4 bases, with 14 bases separating them. CDR3 length: 14 residues. The CDR3 spells CASTSGASNQPQHF. CDR3 coding DNA: TGTGCCAGTACCTCCGGGGCTAGTAATCAGCCCCAGCATTTT.

The chain combines TRBV20-1 with TRBJ2-7; D is unclear. The CDR3 runs to 12 residues. V gave up 5 bases and J gave up 5 bases, with 13 bases separating them. Germline-derived CDR1 and CDR2 are DFQATT and SNEGSKA (reference sequence). CDR3 protein: CSALPILDEQYF. The DNA of the CDR3 is TGCAGTGCTCTCCCCATTCTTGACGAGCAGTACTTC.

A few counts support this clonotype. The rearrangement joins TRBV27 to TRBJ2-7; 9 nucleotides align to TRBD1. Germline V lookup: CDR1 MNHEY, CDR2 SMNVEV (reference sequence). The CDR3 extends over 14 amino acids. The V segment lost 4 bases and the J segment 2 bases; nucleotides outside the gene matches: 3. This CDR3 reads CASSSRTGAYEQYF. CDR3 nucleotides: TGTGCCAGCAGTTCCCGGACAGGGGCCTACGAGCAGTACTTC.

As DNA, the CDR3 is TGCGCCAGCAGTGGGACAGGGGCTGGAAACACCATATATTTT. It yields the protein CASSGTGAGNTIYF. This chain uses TRBV10-2 with TRBJ1-3; TRBD1 aligns across 9 bases. Germline CDR1 reads WSHSY; CDR2 reads SAAADI. V lost 4 bases to trimming and J lost 2 bases; unmatched junction nucleotides: 0. This CDR3 has 14 amino acids.